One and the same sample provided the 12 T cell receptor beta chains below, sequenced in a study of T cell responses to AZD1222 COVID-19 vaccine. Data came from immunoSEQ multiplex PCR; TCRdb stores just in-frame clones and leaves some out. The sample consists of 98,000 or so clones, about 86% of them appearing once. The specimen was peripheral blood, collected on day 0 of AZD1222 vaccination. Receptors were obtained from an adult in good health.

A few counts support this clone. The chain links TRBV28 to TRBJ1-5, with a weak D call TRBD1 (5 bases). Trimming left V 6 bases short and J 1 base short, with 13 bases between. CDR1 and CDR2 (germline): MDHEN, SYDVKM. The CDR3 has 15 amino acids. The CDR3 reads CASSQPDSSNQPQHF. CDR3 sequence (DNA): TGTGCCAGCAGCCAACCAGACAGCAGCAATCAGCCCCAGCATTTT.

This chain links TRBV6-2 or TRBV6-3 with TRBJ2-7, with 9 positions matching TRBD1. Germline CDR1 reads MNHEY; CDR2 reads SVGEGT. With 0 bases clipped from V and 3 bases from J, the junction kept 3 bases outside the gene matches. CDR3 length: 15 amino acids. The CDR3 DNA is TGTGCCAGCAGTTACTCCGGGACAGGGAGCTACGAGCAGTACTTC. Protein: CASSYSGTGSYEQYF.

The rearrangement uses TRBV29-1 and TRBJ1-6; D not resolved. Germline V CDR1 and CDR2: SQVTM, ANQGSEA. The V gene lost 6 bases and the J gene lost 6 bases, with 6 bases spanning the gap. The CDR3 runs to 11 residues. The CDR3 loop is CSVLSNSPLHF. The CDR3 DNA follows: TGCAGCGTGCTTTCTAATTCACCCCTCCACTTT.

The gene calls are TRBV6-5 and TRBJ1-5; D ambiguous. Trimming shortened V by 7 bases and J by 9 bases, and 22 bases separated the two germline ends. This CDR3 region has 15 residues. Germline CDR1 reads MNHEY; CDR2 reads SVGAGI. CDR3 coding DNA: TGTGCCAGCACCGAGACCGACCCTTTTGTTACGCCCCAGCATTTT. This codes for CASTETDPFVTPQHF.

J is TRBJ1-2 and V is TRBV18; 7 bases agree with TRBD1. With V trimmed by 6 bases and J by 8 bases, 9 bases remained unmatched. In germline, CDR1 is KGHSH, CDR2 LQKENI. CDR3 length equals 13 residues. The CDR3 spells CASSATGNEGYTF. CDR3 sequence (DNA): TGTGCCAGCTCGGCGACAGGGAACGAAGGCTACACCTTC.

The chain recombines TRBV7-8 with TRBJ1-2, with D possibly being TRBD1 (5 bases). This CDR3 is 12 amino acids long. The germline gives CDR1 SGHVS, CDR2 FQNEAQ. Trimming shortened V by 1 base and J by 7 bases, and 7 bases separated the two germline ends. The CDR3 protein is CASSLVRGGYTF. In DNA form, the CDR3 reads TGTGCCAGCAGCTTAGTAAGGGGTGGCTACACCTTC.

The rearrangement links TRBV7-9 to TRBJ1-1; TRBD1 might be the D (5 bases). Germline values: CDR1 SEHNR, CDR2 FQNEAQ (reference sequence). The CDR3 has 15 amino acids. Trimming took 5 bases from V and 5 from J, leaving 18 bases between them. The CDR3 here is CASSGAVRDLTEAFF. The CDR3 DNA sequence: TGTGCCAGCAGCGGAGCGGTCAGGGATCTAACTGAAGCTTTCTTT.

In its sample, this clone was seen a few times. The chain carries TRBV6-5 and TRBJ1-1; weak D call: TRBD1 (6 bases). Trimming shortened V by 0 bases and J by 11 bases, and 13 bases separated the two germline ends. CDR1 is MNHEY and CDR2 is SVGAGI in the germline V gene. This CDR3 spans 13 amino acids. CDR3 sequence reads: CASSYSRGREAFF. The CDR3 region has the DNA TGTGCCAGCAGTTACTCGAGGGGGAGGGAGGCTTTCTTT.

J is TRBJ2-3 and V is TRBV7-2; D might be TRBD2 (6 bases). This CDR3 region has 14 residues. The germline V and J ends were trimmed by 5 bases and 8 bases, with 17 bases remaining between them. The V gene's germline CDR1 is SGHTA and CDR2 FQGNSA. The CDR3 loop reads CASSPRGKQGTQYF. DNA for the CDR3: TGTGCCAGCAGCCCTCGCGGGAAGCAGGGTACGCAGTATTTT.

Written as DNA, the CDR3 is TGTGCCAGCAGCTCCTGGACAGGGCCCCGTGAGCAGTTCTTC. It yields the protein CASSSWTGPREQFF. This chain uses TRBV5-5 with TRBJ2-1; 8 bases are shared with TRBD1. Germline CDR1 SGHKS, CDR2 YYEKEE (reference sequence). CDR3 length equals 14 residues. The ends lost 3 bases at V and 9 bases at J; junction bases unmatched: 8.

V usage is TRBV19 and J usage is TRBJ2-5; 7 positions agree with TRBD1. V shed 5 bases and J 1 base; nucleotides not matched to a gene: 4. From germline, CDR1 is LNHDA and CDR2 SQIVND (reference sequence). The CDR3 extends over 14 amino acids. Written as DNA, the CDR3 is TGTGCCAGTAGTCTACAGGGGCCCCAAGAGACCCAGTACTTC. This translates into CASSLQGPQETQYF.

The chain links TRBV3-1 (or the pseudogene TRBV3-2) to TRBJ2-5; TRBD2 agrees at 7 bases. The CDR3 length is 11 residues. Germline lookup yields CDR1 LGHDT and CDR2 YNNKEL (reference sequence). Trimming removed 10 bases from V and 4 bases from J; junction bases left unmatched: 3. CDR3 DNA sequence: TGTGCCATAAGCGGGGCAGAGACCCAGTACTTC. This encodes CAISGAETQYF.